A single sample is the source of the 27 T cell receptor beta chains below, sequenced in a study of OX40 agonist ivuxolimab in advanced cancers. TCRdb keeps only in-frame clones here, not all; method: immunoSEQ multiplex PCR. The data show approximately 89,000 clones, around nine tenths seen once. Sequenced material: CD4+ or CD8+ T cells sorted from blood, taken in a trial of the OX40 agonist ivuxolimab. These receptors came from an adult with an advanced solid tumor such as melanoma, head and neck, liver or kidney cancer.

The genes are TRBV5-1 and TRBJ2-7; the match to TRBD1 covers 7 bases. With 0 bases clipped from V and 0 bases from J, the junction kept 3 bases outside the gene matches. This CDR3 has 15 amino acids. Germline V gene sequence: CDR1 SGHRS, CDR2 YFSETQ. The CDR3 DNA reads TGCGCCAGCAGCTTGGCGACAGGGAGCTCCTACGAGCAGTACTTC. Translation: CASSLATGSSYEQYF.

In this sample, this clone turned up once. The CDR3 region has the DNA TGCGCCAGCAGCTTGGCCGTCGGGACATTGAGTGCTGAAGCTTTCTTT. The encoded protein is CASSLAVGTLSAEAFF. The chain employs TRBV5-1 and TRBJ1-1; D is perhaps TRBD1 (6 bases). Germline V gene data show CDR1 as SGHRS and CDR2 as YFSETQ. The CDR3 is 16 amino acids. V lost 0 bases to trimming and J lost 6 bases, with 18 bases between them. The full variable domain, rest sourced from reference TRBV5-1 and TRBJ1-1, is KAGVTQTPRYLIKTRGQQVTLSCSPISGHRSVSWYQQTPGQGLQFLFEYFSETQRNKGNFPGRFSGRQFSNSRSEMNVSTLELGDSALYLCASSLAVGTLSAEAFFGQGTRLTVV.

The V call is TRBV6-5, the J call TRBJ2-1; TRBD2 might be the D (5 bases). With 8 bases removed from V and 5 bases from J, the gap between germline ends came to 10 bases. Germline-derived CDR1 and CDR2 are MNHEY and SVGAGI. This CDR3 spans 12 amino acids. CDR3 DNA sequence: TGTGCCAGCCAGAGGGAGAACAATGAGCAGTTCTTC. This gives the protein CASQRENNEQFF.

The J gene is TRBJ2-3, the V gene TRBV5-1, with D possibly being TRBD2 (7 bases). This CDR3 is 14 amino acids long. Deletions cut 6 bases from V and 2 bases from J, with 13 bases between. The V gene's germline CDR1 is SGHRS and CDR2 YFSETQ. The CDR3 DNA reads as TGCGCCAGCACCGAGGGGGGGTCCACAGATACGCAGTATTTT. This sequence encodes CASTEGGSTDTQYF.

The count of this clone is one. CDR3 sequence (DNA): TGTGCCAGCTCACCGGGGGAGCCAGGGACCTCCTACGAGCAGTACTTC. Residues: CASSPGEPGTSYEQYF. This chain joins TRBV18 and TRBJ2-7, with D possibly called TRBD1 or TRBD2 (5 bases each). V lost 3 bases and J lost 0, with 15 bases in between. Germline values: CDR1 KGHSH, CDR2 LQKENI. This CDR3 is built from 16 residues.

The genes are TRBV5-4 and TRBJ2-2; D possibly corresponds to TRBD1 (6 bases). Per germline, CDR1 SGHNT and CDR2 YYREEE (reference sequence). The V and J ends lost 0 bases and 6 bases respectively, with 9 bases between them. The CDR3 extends over 14 amino acids. In DNA, the CDR3 is TGTGCCAGCAGCTTGGTCGCAGGGGCCGGGGAGCTGTTTTTT. This sequence encodes CASSLVAGAGELFF.

The chain has TRBV6-6 and TRBJ2-4; D call uncertain. Germline V gives CDR1 MNHNY, CDR2 SVGAGI (reference sequence). The CDR3 length is 15 residues. Between the trimmed V and J ends, which lost 6 bases and 3 bases, there was a span of 15 bases. This CDR3 is CASRLTGISKNIQYF. The CDR3 bases are TGTGCCAGCAGGCTTACGGGTATCAGCAAAAACATTCAGTACTTC.

CDR3 sequence: CASKRGQNYSYNSPLHF. Written as DNA, the CDR3 is TGTGCCAGCAAAAGGGGGCAAAACTACTCCTATAATTCACCCCTCCACTTT. The rearrangement links TRBV21-1 to TRBJ1-6; the DNA was not compared with TRBD1, the D call given in the table. TRBV21-1 is recorded as a pseudogene. The CDR3 consists of 17 residues.

This sequence joins TRBV5-1 and TRBJ2-7; D tentatively fits TRBD1 or TRBD2 (5 bases each). This CDR3 has 15 amino acids. Trimming removed 4 bases from V and 0 bases from J, with 14 bases in between. The V gene's germline CDR1 is SGHRS and CDR2 YFSETQ. The CDR3 is CASSEGSTLSYEQYF. CDR3 in DNA: TGCGCCAGCAGCGAGGGGAGCACACTCTCCTACGAGCAGTACTTC.

The chain has TRBV19 and TRBJ1-5, with D maybe TRBD1 (6 bases). Germline V gene sequence: CDR1 LNHDA, CDR2 SQIVND (reference sequence). V dropped 6 bases and J dropped 4 bases, with 13 bases sitting between them. The CDR3 runs 14 residues. The CDR3 region is CASRVQGLNQPQHF. CDR3 coding DNA: TGTGCCAGTAGGGTCCAGGGGTTGAATCAGCCCCAGCATTTT.

The gene calls are TRBV19 and TRBJ1-5, with TRBD1 matching 8 bases. Germline CDR1 LNHDA, CDR2 SQIVND (reference sequence). V gave up 1 base and J gave up 6 bases; unmatched junction bases: 5. The CDR3 sequence is 15 residues long. The CDR3 sequence is CASSIGTGGSQPQHF. Written as DNA, the CDR3 is TGTGCCAGTAGTATAGGTACAGGGGGTAGTCAGCCCCAGCATTTT.

This clone was seen a single time. This chain uses TRBV5-1 with TRBJ2-3, with D unresolved. V was cut by 4 bases and J by 2 bases, with 17 bases left in between. Germline CDR1 reads SGHRS; CDR2 reads YFSETQ. This CDR3 comprises 16 residues. Written as DNA, the CDR3 is TGCGCCAGCAGCCTCTCGACTTCCTACACCACAGATACGCAGTATTTT. Translating gives CASSLSTSYTTDTQYF.

The V gene is TRBV30, the J gene TRBJ2-7, with TRBD2 matching over 7 bases. This CDR3 is built from 14 residues. Germline V gene data show CDR1 as GTSNPN and CDR2 as SVGIG (reference sequence). The junction had 6 bases not matched to a gene; V was cut back by 1 base and J by 3 bases. The CDR3 is CAWSAPTGGYEQYF. Here the CDR3 DNA reads TGTGCCTGGAGTGCTCCGACGGGGGGCTACGAGCAGTACTTC.

The chain couples TRBV10-3 to TRBJ2-7, with 9 bases fitting TRBD2. The CDR3 spans 14 residues. V dropped 3 bases and J dropped 5; count of bases not matched to a gene: 5. Germline V gives CDR1 ENHRY, CDR2 SYGVKD. CDR3 amino acids: CAISDVTSGNEQYF. DNA for the CDR3: TGTGCCATCAGTGACGTGACTAGCGGCAACGAGCAGTACTTC.

V is TRBV5-4 and J is TRBJ1-6; no definite D call. CDR3 length: 17 residues. CDR1 and CDR2 from the germline V gene are SGHNT and YYREEE (reference sequence). Trimming left V 1 base short and J 7 bases short, with 18 bases between. CDR3 region: CASSLFGSKVGNSPLHF. CDR3 DNA: TGTGCCAGCAGCTTGTTCGGTTCAAAAGTAGGGAATTCACCCCTCCACTTT.

The chain carries TRBV21-1 and TRBJ2-2; the table's D call, TRBD1, has no DNA check behind it. TRBV21-1 is assigned pseudogene status. The CDR3 consists of 15 residues. Written as DNA, the CDR3 is TGTGCCAGCAGCAAAGACAGGGTTGCCACCGGGGAGCTGTTTTTT. Its translation is CASSKDRVATGELFF.

The V call is TRBV7-9, the J call TRBJ1-5; TRBD1 aligns across 10 bases. This CDR3 is built from 15 residues. CDR1 is SEHNR, CDR2 FQNEAQ, per germline (reference sequence). The V and J ends lost 3 bases and 6 bases, in that order; junction bases with no gene match: 5. The CDR3 DNA follows: TGTGCCAGCAGCTTGAGCTGGGACAGGGGTCAGCCCCAGCATTTT. Its translation: CASSLSWDRGQPQHF.

The V gene is TRBV15, the J gene TRBJ2-2, with 7 positions matching TRBD2. This CDR3 spans 15 amino acids. The germline gives CDR1 LNHNV, CDR2 YYDKDF (reference sequence). Trimming cost V 2 bases and J 4 bases; bases outside gene matches: 4. The CDR3 region has the DNA TGTGCCACCAGCAGACCGACGGGGGGCACCGGGGAGCTGTTTTTT. Its translation: CATSRPTGGTGELFF.

The chain joins TRBV5-1 to TRBJ2-2; D unclear. Germline V gene data show CDR1 as SGHRS and CDR2 as YFSETQ. V lost 1 base, J lost 4 bases, and 8 bases lay in between. The CDR3 is 14 residues long. The CDR3, as DNA: TGCGCCAGCAGCTTGACAGTCCCCACCGGGGAGCTGTTTTTT. Residues: CASSLTVPTGELFF.

The J gene is TRBJ1-1, the V gene TRBV2; TRBD1 agrees at 7 bases. Looked up from germline, CDR1 is SNHLY and CDR2 is FYNNEI. Unmatched junction bases numbered 13, after V lost 7 bases and J lost 5 bases. CDR3 size: 15 residues. The CDR3 loop is CASTPGTVRGTEAFF. CDR3 nucleotide sequence: TGTGCCAGCACCCCAGGGACAGTCCGGGGGACTGAAGCTTTCTTT.

V and J are TRBV18 and TRBJ2-3; the match to TRBD1 covers 9 bases. CDR1 and CDR2 from the germline V gene are KGHSH and LQKENI. The CDR3 has 17 residues. Trimming cost V 2 bases and J 4 bases; bases outside gene matches: 10. CDR3 sequence: CASSPGIRDRDSDTQYF. CDR3 DNA: TGTGCCAGCTCACCAGGAATCCGGGACAGGGACTCAGATACGCAGTATTTT.

The V and J genes are TRBV6-6 and TRBJ1-4, with 10 bases identical to TRBD1. Per the germline V gene, CDR1 is MNHNY and CDR2 is SVGAGI (reference sequence). Losses at the gene ends were 5 bases for V and 8 bases for J; bases not matched to a gene: 5. This CDR3 has 14 residues. CDR3 sequence: CASSIGQGVEKLFF. As DNA, the CDR3 is TGTGCCAGCAGTATCGGACAGGGGGTCGAAAAACTGTTTTTT.

This chain links TRBV10-3 with TRBJ2-1, with no clear D. Germline V gene lookup returns CDR1 ENHRY and CDR2 SYGVKD. The CDR3 consists of 12 residues. Trimming removed 4 bases from V and 3 bases from J, with 4 bases in between. CDR3 region: CAISGDYNEQFF. The CDR3 DNA reads as TGTGCCATCAGTGGGGACTACAATGAGCAGTTCTTC.

This clone has only a few counts. The chain links TRBV9 to TRBJ1-2; 9 nucleotides line up with TRBD1. Germline loops: CDR1 SGDLS, CDR2 YYNGEE. V was clipped by 0 bases and J by 4 bases; unmatched bases: 1. This CDR3 has 14 residues. This chain's CDR3 is CASSVEDRGYGYTF. Here the CDR3 DNA reads TGTGCCAGCAGCGTAGAGGACAGGGGCTATGGCTACACCTTC.

This rearrangement joins TRBV6-5 to TRBJ1-1; the D is unclear. The V gene's germline CDR1 is MNHEY and CDR2 SVGAGI. The CDR3 is 14 amino acids. V lost 4 bases to trimming and J lost 4 bases, with 13 bases between them. The CDR3 spells CASSSVPGFTEAFF. Here the CDR3 DNA reads TGTGCCAGCAGTTCCGTCCCGGGGTTCACTGAAGCTTTCTTT.

This clone was seen just once. Here the CDR3 DNA reads TGTGCCAGAAGCCCCCGGACTAGCGGGGACTATAGCACAGATACGCAGTATTTT. This translates into CARSPRTSGDYSTDTQYF. The rearrangement joins TRBV7-5 to TRBJ2-3; TRBD2, the D gene given by the table, was not confirmed from the DNA. TRBV7-5 is a known pseudogene. This CDR3 has 18 amino acids.

The V and J genes are TRBV11-2 and TRBJ1-6; D is unclear. The germline V gene has CDR1 SGHAT and CDR2 FQNNGV. V was shortened by 1 base and J by 7 bases, with 11 bases between the two germline ends. This CDR3 comprises 15 residues. For the CDR3, the DNA is TGTGCCAGCAGCTTAGCTCGGGTCAGGAATTCACCCCTCCACTTT. Encoded protein: CASSLARVRNSPLHF.